This T cell receptor (beta chain) is drawn from a study of identifying expanded T cells in peripheral blood. During the collection period, no donor immune events like infections were recorded. Findings and caveats of the study: About 1.2 clones differed between technical replicates, versus approximately 17 and 20 over time. Roughly 2-week clone count variance significantly increased as total template count grew.

Notes on this clone: The target antigen is unknown.

CDR3 length: 16 residues. Trimming pared 5 bases from V and 0 bases from J, leaving 13 bases between. The germline V gene has CDR1 LNHDA and CDR2 SQIVND (reference sequence). Sequencing was performed with immunoSEQ multiplex PCR; in TCRdb, only in-frame clones are kept and a portion is missing. The sample shows about 120,000 clones, 75% to 90% of them seen only once. The TCR sequence derives from a person aged 18 to 75 in good health. Material for sequencing was blood. The V gene is TRBV19, the J gene TRBJ2-2; maybe TRBD2 (6 bases). The DNA of the CDR3 is TGTGCCAGTAGTTCCGCGGGACTCACGAACACCGGGGAGCTGTTTTTT. Translation: CASSSAGLTNTGELFF.